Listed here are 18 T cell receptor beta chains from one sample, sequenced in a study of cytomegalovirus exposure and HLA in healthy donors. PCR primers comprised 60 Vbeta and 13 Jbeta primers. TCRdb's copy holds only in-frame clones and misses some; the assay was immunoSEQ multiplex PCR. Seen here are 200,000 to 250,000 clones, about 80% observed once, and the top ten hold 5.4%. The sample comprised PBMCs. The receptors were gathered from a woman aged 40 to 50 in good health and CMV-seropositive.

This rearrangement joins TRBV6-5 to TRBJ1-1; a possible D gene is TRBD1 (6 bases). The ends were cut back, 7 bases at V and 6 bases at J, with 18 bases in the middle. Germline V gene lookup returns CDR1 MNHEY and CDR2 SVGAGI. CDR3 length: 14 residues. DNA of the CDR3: TGTGCCAGCACCCTGGACAGAGATGGGTCTGAAGCTTTCTTT. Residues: CASTLDRDGSEAFF.

Here the CDR3 DNA reads TGCGCCAGCAGCCAAGAAAGGATGGAGACCCAGCCTGGAAACACCATATATTTT. Residues: CASSQERMETQPGNTIYF. The rearrangement joins TRBV4-1 to TRBJ1-3; D unclear. V shed 0 bases and J shed 2 bases, with 17 bases lying between them. CDR3 length: 18 amino acids. Germline V gene data show CDR1 as MGHRA and CDR2 as YSYEKL.

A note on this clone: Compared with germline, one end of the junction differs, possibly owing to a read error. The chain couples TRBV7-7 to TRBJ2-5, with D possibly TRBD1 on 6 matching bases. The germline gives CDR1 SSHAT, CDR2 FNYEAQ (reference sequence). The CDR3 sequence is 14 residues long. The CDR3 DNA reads TGTGCTAGCAGCTTAGGGGACACCCAAGAGACCCAGTACTTC. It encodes CASSLGDTQETQYF.

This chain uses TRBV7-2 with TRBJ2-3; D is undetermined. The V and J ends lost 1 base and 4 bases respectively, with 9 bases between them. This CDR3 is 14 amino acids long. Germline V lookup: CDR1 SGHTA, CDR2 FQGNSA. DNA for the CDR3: TGTGCCAGCAGCTTAGTCGTCGGTTCAGATACGCAGTATTTT. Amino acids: CASSLVVGSDTQYF.

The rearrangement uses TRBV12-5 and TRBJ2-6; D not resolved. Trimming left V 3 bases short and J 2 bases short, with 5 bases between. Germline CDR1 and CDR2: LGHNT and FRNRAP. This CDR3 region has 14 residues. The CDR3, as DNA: TGTGCTAGTGGTTTAAACACTGGGGCCAACGTCCTGACTTTC. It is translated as CASGLNTGANVLTF.

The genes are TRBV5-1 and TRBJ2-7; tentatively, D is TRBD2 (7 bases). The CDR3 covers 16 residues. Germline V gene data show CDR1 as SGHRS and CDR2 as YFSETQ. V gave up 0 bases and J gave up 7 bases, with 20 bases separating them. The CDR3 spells CASSLGAGGGQGEQYF. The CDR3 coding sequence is TGCGCCAGCAGCTTGGGTGCTGGCGGGGGCCAGGGAGAGCAGTACTTC.

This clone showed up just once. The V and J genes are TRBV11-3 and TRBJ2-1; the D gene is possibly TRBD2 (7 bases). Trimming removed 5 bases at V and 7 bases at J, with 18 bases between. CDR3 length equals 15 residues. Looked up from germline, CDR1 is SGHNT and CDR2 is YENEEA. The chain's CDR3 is CASSLRGGVENEQFF. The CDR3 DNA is TGTGCCAGCAGCCTTAGGGGGGGGGTGGAAAATGAGCAGTTCTTC.

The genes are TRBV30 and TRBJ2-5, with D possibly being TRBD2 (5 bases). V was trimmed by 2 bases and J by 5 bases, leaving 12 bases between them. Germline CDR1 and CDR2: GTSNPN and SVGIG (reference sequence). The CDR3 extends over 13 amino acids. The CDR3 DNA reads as TGTGCCTGGAGTCGGGGTCTAGGGGAGACCCAGTACTTC. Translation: CAWSRGLGETQYF.

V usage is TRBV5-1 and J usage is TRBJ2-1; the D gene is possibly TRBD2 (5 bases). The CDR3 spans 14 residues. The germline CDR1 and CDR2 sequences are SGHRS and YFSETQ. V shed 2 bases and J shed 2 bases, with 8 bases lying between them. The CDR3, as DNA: TGCGCCAGCAGCTTTACCGGGACCTACAATGAGCAGTTCTTC. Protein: CASSFTGTYNEQFF.

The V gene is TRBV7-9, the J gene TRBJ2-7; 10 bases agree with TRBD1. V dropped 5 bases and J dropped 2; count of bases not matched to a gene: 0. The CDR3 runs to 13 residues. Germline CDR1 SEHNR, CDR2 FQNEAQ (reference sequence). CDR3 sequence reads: CASSGQGAYEQYF. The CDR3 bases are TGTGCCAGCAGCGGACAGGGGGCCTACGAGCAGTACTTC.

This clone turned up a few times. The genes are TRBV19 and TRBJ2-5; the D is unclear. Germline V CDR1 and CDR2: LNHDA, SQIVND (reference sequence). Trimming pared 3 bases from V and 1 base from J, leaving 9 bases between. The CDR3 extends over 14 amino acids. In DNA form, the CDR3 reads TGTGCCAGTAGTATTAGTTCATTCCAAGAGACCCAGTACTTC. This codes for CASSISSFQETQYF.

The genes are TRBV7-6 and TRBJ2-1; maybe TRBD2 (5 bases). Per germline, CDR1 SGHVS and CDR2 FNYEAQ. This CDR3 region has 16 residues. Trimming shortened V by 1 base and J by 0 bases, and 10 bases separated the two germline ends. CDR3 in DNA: TGTGCCAGCAGCTTAGACGGCGGAGGCTCCTACAATGAGCAGTTCTTC. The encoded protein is CASSLDGGGSYNEQFF.

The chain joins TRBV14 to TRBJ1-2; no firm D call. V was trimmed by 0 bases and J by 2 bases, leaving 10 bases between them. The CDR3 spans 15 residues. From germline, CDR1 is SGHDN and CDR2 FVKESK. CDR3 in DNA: TGTGCCAGCAGCCAAGATTATGGCAGAAACTATGGCTACACCTTC. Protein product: CASSQDYGRNYGYTF.

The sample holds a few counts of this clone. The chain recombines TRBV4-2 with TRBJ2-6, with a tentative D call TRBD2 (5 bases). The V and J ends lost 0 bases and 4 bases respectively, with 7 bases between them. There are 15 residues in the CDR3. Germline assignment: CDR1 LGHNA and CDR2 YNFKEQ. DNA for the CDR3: TGTGCCAGCAGCCAAGATCGAGGGGGGGCCAACGTCCTGACTTTC. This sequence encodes CASSQDRGGANVLTF.

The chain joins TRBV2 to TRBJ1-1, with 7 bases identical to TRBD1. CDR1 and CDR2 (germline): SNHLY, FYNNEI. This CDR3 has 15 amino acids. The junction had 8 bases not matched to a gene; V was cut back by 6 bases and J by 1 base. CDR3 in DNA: TGTGCCAGCAGACGCCCCGGGACAGAGAACACTGAAGCTTTCTTT. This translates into CASRRPGTENTEAFF.

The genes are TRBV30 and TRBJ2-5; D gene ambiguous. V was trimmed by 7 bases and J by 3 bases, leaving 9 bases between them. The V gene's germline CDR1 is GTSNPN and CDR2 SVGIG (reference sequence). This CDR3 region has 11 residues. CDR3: CASGLKETQYF. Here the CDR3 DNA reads TGTGCCTCTGGCTTGAAAGAGACCCAGTACTTC.

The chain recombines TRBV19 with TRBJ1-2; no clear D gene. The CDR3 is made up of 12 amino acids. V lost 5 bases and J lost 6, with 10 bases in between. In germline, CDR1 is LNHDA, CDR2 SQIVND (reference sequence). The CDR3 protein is CASSLSFHGYTF. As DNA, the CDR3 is TGTGCCAGTAGTCTTAGTTTTCATGGCTACACCTTC. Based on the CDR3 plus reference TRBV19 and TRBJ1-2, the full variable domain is DGGITQSPKYLFRKEGQNVTLSCEQNLNHDAMYWYRQDPGQGLRLIYYSQIVNDFQKGDIAEGYSVSREKKESFPLTVTSAQKNPTAFYLCASSLSFHGYTFGSGTRLTVV.

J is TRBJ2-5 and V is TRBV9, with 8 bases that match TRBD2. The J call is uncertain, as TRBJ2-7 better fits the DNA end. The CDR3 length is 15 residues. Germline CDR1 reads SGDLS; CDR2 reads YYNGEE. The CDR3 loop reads CASSVAGGVLYEQYF. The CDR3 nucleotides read TGTGCCAGCAGCGTAGCGGGAGGGGTCCTCTACGAGCAGTACTTC.